The source of this TCR beta chain is a study of blood T cell repertoires in COVID-19. The wider study: Samples came from the United States, Italy and Spain, spanning acute and convalescent COVID-19.

The repertoire was sequenced with immunoSEQ multiplex PCR; TCRdb's copy has only in-frame clones and lacks some. The data contain over 200,000 clones, about 84% of them seen just once; the ten biggest clones take up under 2%. CDR1 and CDR2 (germline): LNHDA, SQIVND (reference sequence). V shed 10 bases and J shed 1 base, with 22 bases lying between them. CDR3 length: 16 residues. Grouping used clinical history reported by participants in a survey and questionnaire. Cohort 3 donors were reported recovered after two negative PCRs, clearance, or symptom resolution. The sequence was collected from a man between 60 and 70 years old who had recovered from COVID-19. The chain recombines TRBV19 with TRBJ2-5; D might be TRBD1 (6 bases). The sequencing sample was made of PBMCs or T cells enriched from blood (not recorded which). The CDR3 coding sequence is TGTGCCACCTCAACCTATCGGGGACAAGCCCAAGAGACCCAGTACTTC. This encodes CATSTYRGQAQETQYF.